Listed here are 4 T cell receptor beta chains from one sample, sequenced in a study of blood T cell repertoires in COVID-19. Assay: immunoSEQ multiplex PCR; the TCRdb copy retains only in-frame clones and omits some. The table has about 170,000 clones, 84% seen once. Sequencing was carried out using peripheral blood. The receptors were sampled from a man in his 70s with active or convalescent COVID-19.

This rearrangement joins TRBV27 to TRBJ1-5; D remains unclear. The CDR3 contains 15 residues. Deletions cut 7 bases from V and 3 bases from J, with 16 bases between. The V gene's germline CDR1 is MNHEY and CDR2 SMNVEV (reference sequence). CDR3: CASTSRQGNNQPQHF. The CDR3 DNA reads TGTGCCAGCACCTCTCGACAAGGCAACAATCAGCCCCAGCATTTT.

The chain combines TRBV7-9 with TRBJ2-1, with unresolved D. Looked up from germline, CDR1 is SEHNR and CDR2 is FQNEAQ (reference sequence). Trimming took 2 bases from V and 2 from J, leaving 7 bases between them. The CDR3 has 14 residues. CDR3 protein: CASSLSAAYNEQFF. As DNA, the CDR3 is TGTGCCAGCAGCTTATCCGCGGCCTACAATGAGCAGTTCTTC.

This chain's CDR3 is CASSFVRHNYGYTF. DNA for the CDR3: TGTGCCAGCAGTTTTGTCAGACATAACTATGGCTACACCTTC. This chain joins TRBV28 and TRBJ1-2, with D hard to call. The germline V gene encodes CDR1 MDHEN and CDR2 SYDVKM. This CDR3 has 14 residues. The V and J ends lost 3 bases and 1 base respectively, with 9 bases between them.

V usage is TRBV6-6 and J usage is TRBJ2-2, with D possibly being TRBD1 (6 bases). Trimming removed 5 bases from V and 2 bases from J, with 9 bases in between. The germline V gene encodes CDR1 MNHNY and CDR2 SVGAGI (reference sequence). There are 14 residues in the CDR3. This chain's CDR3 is CASSRTANTGELFF. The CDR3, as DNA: TGTGCCAGCAGTAGGACAGCCAACACCGGGGAGCTGTTTTTT.